The sequence of this TCR beta chain was determined in a study of blood T cell repertoires in COVID-19 (dated by TCRdb to the early 2020s). The study in broad terms: Samples from collaborators originated in the United States, Italy and Spain and spanned both the acute and convalescent phases of COVID-19. The prospective study material was composed of cDNA or gDNA derived from T cells, B-cell-depleted T cells, or PBMCs. Subjects who had been exposed to COVID-19, were actively infected with it, or had recovered from it provided the deeply sampled blood TCRbeta repertoires that made up the dataset. A freely available public database, intended as a resource for researchers studying the immune response to SARS-CoV-2, is where the repertoires were released. Samples were obtained from the ongoing ImmuneRACE study (first 160 participants) and from 1,254 subjects provided by 6 global collaborators. Sample metadata almost always included a de-identified subject ID, COVID-19 status, age in years and sex. HLA class I and class II types, where available, came from metadata supplied by the sample provider rather than from assay-based typing. Points the paper makes about the study in general: Clinical and demographic metadata were provided uncurated, with the amount varying by source and participant.

As encoded in the germline V gene, CDR1 is SGHDT while CDR2 is YYEEEE. Taken from cysteine to phenylalanine, the CDR3 has 13 residues. The entry retains the CDR3 DNA only, 39 bases that are in frame from base 1. V is shortened by 4 bases, J by 4 bases, and the region joining them spans 11 bases. One collaborating source in Seattle enrolled patients while the patients were actively infected and followed the patients over time throughout the course of disease. Each collaborating institution followed its own protocols to collect whole blood in K2EDTA tubes. For TCRbeta analysis, collaborators shipped samples as frozen whole blood, isolated PBMCs, or DNA extracted from either of those sample types. As regards this clone: Its specific antigen is unknown. The record has no base qualities; no much larger clone is one base away.

TCRbeta CDR3 regions were amplified from genomic DNA using the immunoSEQ Assay, a bias-controlled multiplex PCR. From the authors' description of their analysis: The number of nucleated cells in each sample was estimated by amplification of reference gene primers within the assay. Sequence reads were collapsed and filtered to measure the absolute abundance of every unique TCRbeta CDR3 rearrangement. For each sample, productive Simpson clonality was calculated by taking the square root of Simpson's diversity index across productive rearrangements. TCRdb obtained this table from immuneACCESS and retained in-frame rearrangements with V and J assigned. These tables miss some clones; where compared with another copy, unresolved V genes account for less than half of the shortfall, and the remainder is unexplained. V, J and clone size derive from that table, while D and trimming were established from the DNA sequence. For this sample the table gives about 300,000 clones, of which more than 70% were detected only once. The biggest ten clones account for approximately 1.6% of the sample.

The sequence joins TRBV5-6 to TRBJ1-2; the D gene is possibly TRBD1, with 5 bases matching. This clonotype was obtained from a woman under 40 with COVID-19, enrolled during active disease. The sample comprised peripheral blood. CDR3 sequence: CASSVQGLYGYTF. DNA sequence: TGTGCCAGCAGCGTTCAGGGACTCTATGGCTACACCTTC. Joined to the reference TRBV5-6 and TRBJ1-2 proteins, this CDR3 gives the full variable domain: DAGVTQSPTHLIKTRGQQVTLRCSPKSGHDTVSWYQQALGQGPQFIFQYYEEEERQRGNFPDRFSGHQFPNYSSELNVNALLLGDSALYLCASSVQGLYGYTFGSGTRLTVV.